This entry lists 23 T cell receptor beta chains sequenced from one sample in a study of cytomegalovirus exposure and HLA in healthy donors. Both 60 Vbeta primers and 13 Jbeta primers went into the PCR. TCRdb's copy holds only in-frame clones and misses some; the assay was immunoSEQ multiplex PCR. The table includes 100,000 or so clones, about three quarters detected once. The sample taken for sequencing was PBMCs. The receptors derive from a man aged 40-49 years in good health and CMV-seronegative.

The chain joins TRBV5-5 to TRBJ1-1; perhaps TRBD1 as D (6 bases). Germline V gene sequence: CDR1 SGHKS, CDR2 YYEKEE (reference sequence). The CDR3 runs 17 residues. The V and J ends lost 1 base and 0 bases respectively, with 16 bases between them. The CDR3 region has the DNA TGTGCCAGCAGCTTGTTTGGCAGGGGAGTTATGAACACTGAAGCTTTCTTT. It specifies CASSLFGRGVMNTEAFF.

The chain links TRBV5-1 to TRBJ1-1, with D possibly being TRBD1 (6 bases). The CDR3 sequence is 14 residues long. Germline V gene lookup returns CDR1 SGHRS and CDR2 YFSETQ. V lost 4 bases to trimming and J lost 0 bases, with 10 bases between them. Written as DNA, the CDR3 is TGCGCCAGCAGCCAACAGGGCATGAACACTGAAGCTTTCTTT. This encodes CASSQQGMNTEAFF.

J is TRBJ2-3 and V is TRBV5-1, with 8 positions matching TRBD1. There are 15 residues in the CDR3. V was pared by 4 bases and J by 0 bases, with 4 bases of the junction left unmatched. CDR1 is SGHRS and CDR2 is YFSETQ in the germline V gene. The CDR3 DNA reads as TGCGCCAGCAGCCCGACAGGGGACAGCACAGATACGCAGTATTTT. Translation gives CASSPTGDSTDTQYF.

The chain recombines TRBV19 with TRBJ2-3; D call uncertain. Germline CDR1 reads LNHDA; CDR2 reads SQIVND (reference sequence). The CDR3 runs to 13 residues. V was cut by 8 bases and J by 4 bases, with 13 bases left in between. The CDR3 reads CASDDGSADTQYF. Here the CDR3 DNA reads TGTGCCAGTGATGACGGGTCTGCAGATACGCAGTATTTT. Full variable domain (outside the CDR3, taken from reference TRBV19 and TRBJ2-3): DGGITQSPKYLFRKEGQNVTLSCEQNLNHDAMYWYRQDPGQGLRLIYYSQIVNDFQKGDIAEGYSVSREKKESFPLTVTSAQKNPTAFYLCASDDGSADTQYFGPGTRLTVL.

This clone was seen only a few times. The V call is TRBV7-3, the J call TRBJ1-6, with D possibly TRBD1 on 5 matching bases. Germline V gene data show CDR1 as SGHTA and CDR2 as FQGTGA. V lost 5 bases to trimming and J lost 8 bases, with 10 bases between them. This CDR3 is built from 13 residues. The CDR3 coding sequence is TGTGCCAGCAGCAAAGGGGTTGATTCACCCCTCCACTTT. It specifies CASSKGVDSPLHF.

The chain links TRBV7-6 to TRBJ2-2; TRBD1 matches 9 bases. Losses at the gene ends were 5 bases for V and 2 bases for J; bases not matched to a gene: 15. CDR1 is SGHVS, CDR2 FNYEAQ, per germline. This CDR3 has 19 amino acids. CDR3 in amino acids: CASSKPDRGSTKNTGELFF. CDR3 nucleotides: TGTGCCAGCAGCAAACCGGACAGGGGCTCGACTAAAAACACCGGGGAGCTGTTTTTT.

The chain joins TRBV4-3 to TRBJ2-7; 10 nucleotides match TRBD1. The CDR3 runs 17 residues. After removal of 0 bases from V and 4 bases from J, the junction contained 9 bases not matched to a gene. Per germline, CDR1 LGHNA and CDR2 YSLEER. The DNA for the CDR3 is TGCGCCAGCAGCCAAGACTCCCGACAGGGGGCCCGTTACGAGCAGTACTTC. Translated: CASSQDSRQGARYEQYF.

The genes are TRBV7-7 and TRBJ2-2; TRBD1 is a possible D gene (5 bases). Germline V gives CDR1 SSHAT, CDR2 FNYEAQ (reference sequence). V was pared by 5 bases and J by 7 bases, with 14 bases between. The CDR3 has 14 amino acids. CDR3 loop: CASSGAESHGELFF. The CDR3 coding sequence is TGTGCCAGCAGCGGGGCAGAATCACACGGGGAGCTGTTTTTT.

This chain links TRBV6-1 with TRBJ1-2; no reliable D call. Per the germline V gene, CDR1 is MNHNS and CDR2 is SASEGT. V shed 5 bases and J shed 8 bases, with 15 bases lying between them. CDR3 size: 13 residues. The DNA for the CDR3 is TGTGCCAGCAGTCCCGGGTCCATGGAAGGCTACACCTTC. Translation: CASSPGSMEGYTF.

The chain uses TRBV15 and TRBJ1-6; D may be TRBD1 (5 bases). This CDR3 contains 19 residues. Germline V gene sequence: CDR1 LNHNV, CDR2 YYDKDF (reference sequence). Trimming removed 4 bases from V and 4 bases from J, with 23 bases in between. The CDR3 is CATSTISGGEGDYNSPLHF. CDR3 nucleotide sequence: TGTGCCACCAGCACTATTTCGGGGGGGGAAGGGGATTATAATTCACCCCTCCACTTT.

V gene TRBV10-2 combines with J gene TRBJ2-1, with TRBD2 as a possible D gene (6 bases). The CDR3 contains 12 residues. Trimming removed 4 bases from V and 8 bases from J, with 9 bases in between. Germline V gene sequence: CDR1 WSHSY, CDR2 SAAADI. This CDR3 reads CASSGGRYEQFF. The CDR3 DNA follows: TGCGCCAGCAGTGGAGGGAGGTATGAGCAGTTCTTC.

The gene calls are TRBV5-4 and TRBJ2-5; 8 bases line up with TRBD1. V lost 3 bases, J lost 4 bases, and 5 bases stayed unmatched. The CDR3 is made up of 14 amino acids. CDR1 is SGHNT and CDR2 is YYREEE in the germline V gene (reference sequence). The CDR3: CASSSPTGGETQYF. CDR3 bases: TGTGCCAGCAGCTCCCCAACAGGGGGAGAGACCCAGTACTTC. Together with reference TRBV5-4 and TRBJ2-5, the CDR3 gives the full variable domain: ETGVTQSPTHLIKTRGQQVTLRCSSQSGHNTVSWYQQALGQGPQFIFQYYREEENGRGNFPPRFSGLQFPNYSSELNVNALELDDSALYLCASSSPTGGETQYFGPGTRLLVL.

Here the CDR3 DNA reads TGTGCCGGTGGAGCATCGGGCAATCAGCCCCAGCATTTT. It encodes CAGGASGNQPQHF. This chain connects TRBV25-1 to TRBJ1-5; D unclear. This CDR3 comprises 13 residues. CDR1 MGHDK and CDR2 SYGVNS come from the germline V gene. V was clipped by 11 bases and J by 2 bases, with 13 bases between them.

This clone was detected a few times. The chain carries TRBV7-2 and TRBJ2-5; 7 bases map to TRBD2. Germline values: CDR1 SGHTA, CDR2 FQGNSA. Trimming at V came to 1 base and at J to 7 bases, leaving 3 bases not matched to a gene. CDR3 size: 13 residues. DNA for the CDR3: TGTGCCAGCAGCTTAGGGACGGGAGGGACCCAGTACTTC. Translation gives CASSLGTGGTQYF.

J is TRBJ1-5 and V is TRBV7-8, with TRBD1 matching 12 bases. The CDR3 is made up of 18 amino acids. The germline CDR1 and CDR2 sequences are SGHVS and FQNEAQ. V lost 4 bases, J lost 7 bases, and 14 bases stayed unmatched. Written as DNA, the CDR3 is TGTGCCAGCAGCTCACGTCCGGGACAGGGGGCTGGTAGGCAGCCCCAGCATTTT. It is translated as CASSSRPGQGAGRQPQHF.

This clone was picked up one time. The rearrangement links TRBV5-1 to TRBJ2-3, with D tentatively TRBD1 (6 bases). The CDR3 covers 16 residues. Germline V gives CDR1 SGHRS, CDR2 YFSETQ. V dropped 0 bases and J dropped 2 bases, with 13 bases sitting between them. CDR3 residues: CASSLAGDTITDTQYF. In nucleotides, the CDR3 is TGCGCCAGCAGCTTGGCCGGGGACACCATCACAGATACGCAGTATTTT. The full variable domain, rest sourced from reference TRBV5-1 and TRBJ2-3, is KAGVTQTPRYLIKTRGQQVTLSCSPISGHRSVSWYQQTPGQGLQFLFEYFSETQRNKGNFPGRFSGRQFSNSRSEMNVSTLELGDSALYLCASSLAGDTITDTQYFGPGTRLTVL.

V gene TRBV27 combines with J gene TRBJ2-7; D perhaps matches TRBD1 (5 bases). Germline V lookup: CDR1 MNHEY, CDR2 SMNVEV (reference sequence). V gave up 8 bases and J gave up 0 bases, with 5 bases separating them. CDR3 size: 11 residues. The CDR3 region is CASGASYEQYF. CDR3 nucleotides: TGTGCCAGCGGGGCCTCCTACGAGCAGTACTTC.

The chain uses TRBV19 and TRBJ2-7; 8 bases are shared with TRBD2. Losses at the gene ends were 7 bases for V and 0 bases for J; bases not matched to a gene: 5. CDR3 length: 14 residues. Germline V CDR1 and CDR2: LNHDA, SQIVND (reference sequence). The CDR3 sequence: CASKPAGVSYEQYF. The DNA of the CDR3 is TGTGCCAGTAAACCAGCGGGGGTCTCCTACGAGCAGTACTTC.

The gene calls are TRBV5-1 and TRBJ1-4, with D hard to call. The CDR3 extends over 16 amino acids. Per germline, CDR1 SGHRS and CDR2 YFSETQ. The V and J ends lost 4 bases and 0 bases respectively, with 13 bases between them. CDR3 nucleotides: TGCGCCAGCAGCCTTCGTTTCCGTTCAACTAATGAAAAACTGTTTTTT. Translation gives CASSLRFRSTNEKLFF.

This clone was detected only once. V is TRBV7-9 and J is TRBJ2-3; a weak D match, TRBD2 (6 bases). CDR3 length: 14 amino acids. V lost 7 bases to trimming and J lost 6 bases, with 17 bases between them. The germline CDR1 and CDR2 sequences are SEHNR and FQNEAQ (reference sequence). The DNA of the CDR3 is TGTGCCAGCACCCGGGCTGGGGAGGCTGATACGCAGTATTTT. Its translation: CASTRAGEADTQYF.

The chain recombines TRBV4-1 with TRBJ1-2; D might be TRBD1 (6 bases). This CDR3 is built from 14 residues. Between the trimmed V and J ends, which lost 7 bases and 2 bases, there was a span of 14 bases. Germline V gene sequence: CDR1 MGHRA, CDR2 YSYEKL. CDR3 sequence (DNA): TGCGCCAGCATCATGACAGGTTCCAACTATGGCTACACCTTC. It codes for CASIMTGSNYGYTF.

This clone was observed a handful of times. The rearrangement uses TRBV5-1 and TRBJ1-1; 7 positions agree with TRBD1. The germline gives CDR1 SGHRS, CDR2 YFSETQ. Germline trimming cut 4 bases from V and 1 base from J; bases unmatched to any gene: 7. The CDR3 runs 15 residues. The CDR3 reads CASSPTTGPNTEAFF. CDR3 nucleotide sequence: TGCGCCAGCAGCCCGACGACAGGGCCGAACACTGAAGCTTTCTTT.

The genes are TRBV18 and TRBJ1-1, with TRBD1 as a possible D gene (5 bases). The V gene's germline CDR1 is KGHSH and CDR2 LQKENI. CDR3 length: 13 amino acids. V lost 6 bases to trimming and J lost 1 base, with 9 bases between them. The CDR3 DNA is TGTGCCAGCTCGGTAGGACAGAACACTGAAGCTTTCTTT. Its translation is CASSVGQNTEAFF. Supplemented by reference TRBV18 and TRBJ1-1, the full variable domain reads NAGVMQNPRHLVRRRGQEARLRCSPMKGHSHVYWYRQLPEEGLKFMVYLQKENIIDESGMPKERFSAEFPKEGPSILRIQQVVRGDSAAYFCASSVGQNTEAFFGQGTRLTVV.